The text below deals with one T cell receptor beta chain. Its antigen is as yet unknown. This sample's treatment: oral pan-JAK inhibitor, 5-10 mg twice daily. A FACSAria was used to sort CD4+ and CD8+ T cells. These cells came from PBMCs. The CDR3 extends over 16 amino acids. Germline V gene lookup returns CDR1 SGHRS and CDR2 YFSETQ. Trimming cost V 4 bases and J 2 bases; bases outside gene matches: 8. Sequencing relied on a cDNA template that was reverse transcribed from extracted RNA. Data came from immunoSEQ multiplex PCR; TCRdb stores just in-frame clones and leaves some out. The sample holds around 200,000 clones, about three fifths seen once. These data originate in a study of CD8+ T cells in alopecia areata. Across the study: Patients in the treated group were given tofacitinib by mouth, 5 to 10 mg twice a day.

Overall study findings and caveats: When scalp samples are sequenced, resident alphabeta T cells of normal skin are also captured. Clarity of TCR sharing across patients fell short of that in mice, possibly HLA-related.

The rearrangement joins TRBV5-1 to TRBJ2-5, with 10 bases lining up with TRBD2. Here the sequenced sample was CD4+ T cells sorted from blood, taken at week 4, from a patient treated with tofacitinib. The receptor was isolated from a human donor with alopecia areata. The CDR3 DNA reads TGCGCCAGCAGCCCGAGAGCGGGGGGGCGACAAGAGACCCAGTACTTC. Amino acid sequence: CASSPRAGGRQETQYF.